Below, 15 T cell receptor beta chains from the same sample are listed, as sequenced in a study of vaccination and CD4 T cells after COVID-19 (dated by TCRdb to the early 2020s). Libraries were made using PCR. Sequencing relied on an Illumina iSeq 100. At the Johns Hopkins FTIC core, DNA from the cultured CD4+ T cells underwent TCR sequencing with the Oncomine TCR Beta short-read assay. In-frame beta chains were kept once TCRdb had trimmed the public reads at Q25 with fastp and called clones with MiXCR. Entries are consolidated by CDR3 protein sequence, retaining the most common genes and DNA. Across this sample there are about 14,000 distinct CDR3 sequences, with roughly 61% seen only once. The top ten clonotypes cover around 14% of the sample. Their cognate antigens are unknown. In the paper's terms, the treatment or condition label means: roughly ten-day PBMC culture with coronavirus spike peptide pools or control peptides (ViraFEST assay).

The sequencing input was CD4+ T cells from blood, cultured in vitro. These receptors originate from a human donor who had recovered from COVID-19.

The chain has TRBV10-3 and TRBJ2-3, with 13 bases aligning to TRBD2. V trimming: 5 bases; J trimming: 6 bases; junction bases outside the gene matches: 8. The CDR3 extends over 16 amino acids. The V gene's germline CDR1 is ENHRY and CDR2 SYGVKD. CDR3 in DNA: TGTGCCATCAGTAAGACTAGCGGGAGGAAAGCGGATACGCAGTATTTT. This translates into CAISKTSGRKADTQYF.

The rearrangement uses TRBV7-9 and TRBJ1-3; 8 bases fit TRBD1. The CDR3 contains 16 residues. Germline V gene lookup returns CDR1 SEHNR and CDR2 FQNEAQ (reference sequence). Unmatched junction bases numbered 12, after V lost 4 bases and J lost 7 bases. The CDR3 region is CASSSQFRGRGNTIYF. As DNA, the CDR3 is TGTGCCAGCAGCTCCCAATTCAGGGGGCGCGGGAACACCATATATTTT.

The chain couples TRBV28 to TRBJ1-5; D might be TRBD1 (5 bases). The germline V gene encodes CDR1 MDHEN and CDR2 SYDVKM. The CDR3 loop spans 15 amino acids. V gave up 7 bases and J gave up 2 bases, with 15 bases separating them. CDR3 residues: CASTTWVGGNQPQHF. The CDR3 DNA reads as TGTGCCAGCACCACGTGGGTGGGGGGCAATCAGCCCCAGCATTTT. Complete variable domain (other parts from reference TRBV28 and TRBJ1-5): DVKVTQSSRYLVKRTGEKVFLECVQDMDHENMFWYRQDPGLGLRLIYFSYDVKMKEKGDIPEGYSVSREKKERFSLILESASTNQTSMYLCASTTWVGGNQPQHFGDGTRLSIL.

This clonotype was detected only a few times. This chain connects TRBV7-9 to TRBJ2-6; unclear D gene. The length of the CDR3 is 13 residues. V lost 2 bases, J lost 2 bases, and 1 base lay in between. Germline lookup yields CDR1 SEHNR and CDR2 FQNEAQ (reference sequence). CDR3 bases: TGTGCCAGCAGCTTAACTGGGGCCAACGTCCTGACTTTC. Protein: CASSLTGANVLTF.

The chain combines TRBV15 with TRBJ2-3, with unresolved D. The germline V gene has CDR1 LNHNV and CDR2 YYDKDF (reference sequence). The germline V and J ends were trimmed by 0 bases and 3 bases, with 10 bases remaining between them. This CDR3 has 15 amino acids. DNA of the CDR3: TGTGCCACCAGCAGAGATCAACAGCCTACAGATACGCAGTATTTT. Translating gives CATSRDQQPTDTQYF. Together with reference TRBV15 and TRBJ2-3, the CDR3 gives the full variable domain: DAMVIQNPRYQVTQFGKPVTLSCSQTLNHNVMYWYQQKSSQAPKLLFHYYDKDFNNEADTPDNFQSRRPNTSFCFLDIRSPGLGDTAMYLCATSRDQQPTDTQYFGPGTRLTVL.

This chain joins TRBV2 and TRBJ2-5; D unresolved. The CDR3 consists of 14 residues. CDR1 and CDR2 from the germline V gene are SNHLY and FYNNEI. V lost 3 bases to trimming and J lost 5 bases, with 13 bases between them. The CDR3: CASSDGRARETQYF. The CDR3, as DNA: TGTGCCAGCAGTGACGGACGGGCCAGGGAGACCCAGTACTTC.

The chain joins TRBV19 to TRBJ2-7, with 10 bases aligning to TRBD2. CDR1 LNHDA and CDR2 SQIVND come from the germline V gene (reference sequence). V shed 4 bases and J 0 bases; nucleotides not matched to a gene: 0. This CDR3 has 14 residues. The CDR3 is CASSTSGSSYEQYF. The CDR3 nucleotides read TGTGCCAGTAGTACTAGCGGGAGCTCCTACGAGCAGTACTTC.

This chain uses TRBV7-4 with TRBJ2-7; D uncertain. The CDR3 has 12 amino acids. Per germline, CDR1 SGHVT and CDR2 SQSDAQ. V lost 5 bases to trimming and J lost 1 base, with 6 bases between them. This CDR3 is CASSNKSYEQYF. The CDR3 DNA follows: TGTGCCAGCAGCAACAAGTCCTACGAGCAGTACTTC.

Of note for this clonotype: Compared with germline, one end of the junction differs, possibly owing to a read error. As DNA, the CDR3 is TGTGCCGGCAGTGAAAGGGCTCCGGGCCCGGTGGAGACCCAGTACTTC. This sequence encodes CAGSERAPGPVETQYF. The rearrangement links TRBV25-1 to TRBJ2-5, with D uncertain. The CDR3 consists of 16 residues. The germline gives CDR1 MGHDK, CDR2 SYGVNS.

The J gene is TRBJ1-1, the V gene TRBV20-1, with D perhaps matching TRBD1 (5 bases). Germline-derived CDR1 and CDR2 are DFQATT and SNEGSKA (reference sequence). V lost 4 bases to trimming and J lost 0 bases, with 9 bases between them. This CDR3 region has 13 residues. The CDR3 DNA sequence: TGCAGTGCTACTGACAGATTGAACACTGAAGCTTTCTTT. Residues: CSATDRLNTEAFF.

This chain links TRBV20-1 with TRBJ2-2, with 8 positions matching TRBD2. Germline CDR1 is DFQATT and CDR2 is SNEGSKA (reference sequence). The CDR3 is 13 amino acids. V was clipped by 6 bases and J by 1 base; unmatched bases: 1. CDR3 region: CSAGTRNTGELFF. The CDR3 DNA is TGCAGTGCCGGGACTAGGAACACCGGGGAGCTGTTTTTT.

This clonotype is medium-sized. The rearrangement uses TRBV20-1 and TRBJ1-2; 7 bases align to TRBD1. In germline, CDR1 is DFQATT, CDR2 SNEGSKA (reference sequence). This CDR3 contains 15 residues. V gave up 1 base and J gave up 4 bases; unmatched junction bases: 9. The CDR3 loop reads CSARALGQSLYGYTF. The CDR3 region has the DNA TGCAGTGCTAGAGCCCTGGGACAGAGTCTCTATGGCTACACCTTC.

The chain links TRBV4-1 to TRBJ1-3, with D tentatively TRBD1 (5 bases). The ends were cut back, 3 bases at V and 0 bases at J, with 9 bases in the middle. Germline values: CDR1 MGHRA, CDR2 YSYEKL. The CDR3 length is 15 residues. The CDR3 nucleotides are TGCGCCAGCAGCCACAGGGCCTCCTCTGGAAACACCATATATTTT. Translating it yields CASSHRASSGNTIYF.

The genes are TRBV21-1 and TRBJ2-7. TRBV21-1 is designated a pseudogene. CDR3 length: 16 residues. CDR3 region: CASSSLVGSRSYEQYF. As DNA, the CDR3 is TGTGCCAGCAGCTCGTTAGTGGGATCGAGATCCTACGAGCAGTACTTC.

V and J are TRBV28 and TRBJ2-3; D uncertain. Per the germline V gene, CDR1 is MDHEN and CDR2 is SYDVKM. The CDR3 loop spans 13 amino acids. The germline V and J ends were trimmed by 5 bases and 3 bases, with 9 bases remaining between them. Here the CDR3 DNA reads TGTGCCAGCAGTATTTTACGGACAGATACGCAGTATTTT. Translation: CASSILRTDTQYF.